This T cell receptor beta chain appears in the sequencing data of a study of cytomegalovirus exposure and HLA in healthy donors. From germline, CDR1 is SGHNT and CDR2 YENEEA. This CDR3 region has 16 residues. Unmatched junction bases numbered 3, after V lost 1 base and J lost 1 base. Note on this clone: Antigen unknown.

Primers included in the PCR were 60 Vbeta and 13 Jbeta primers. Under the authors' procedure: About 11 million of the roughly 80 million unique TCR beta chains counted in a later analysis were shared. Profiled with immunoSEQ multiplex PCR; TCRdb holds only in-frame clones, not every one. D and trimming come from the DNA, and the V and J calls and clone size come from that table. The table shows roughly 160,000 clones, with roughly 80% occurring only once. Study-wide results and limits: Analysis was carried out at a later point, and it linked a missense DCLRE1C variant to TCR beta V- and J-gene trimming. In a later analysis, at a false discovery rate of 0.05, 15,000 to 20,000 TCR beta sequences were associated with HLA alleles. Cytomegalovirus association was listed for about 150 TCR beta chains.

The sample consisted of PBMCs. This receptor was identified in a man between 18 and 35 years old in good health and CMV-seropositive. The V call is TRBV11-3, the J call TRBJ2-7; TRBD1 aligns across 11 bases. CDR3 amino acids: CASSLGTGGKSYEQYF. CDR3 DNA: TGTGCCAGCAGCTTAGGGACAGGGGGCAAGTCCTACGAGCAGTACTTC.